A single sample is the source of the 16 T cell receptor beta chains below, sequenced in a study of blood T cells in healthy people across ages. Alongside a J-beta primer mix, a sample-barcoded 5' primer served in a second PCR lasting about 7 to 11 cycles. Each CDR3 protein gets one entry after TCRdb re-called the 5' RACE reads with MiXCR. The sample includes approximately 940,000 distinct CDR3 sequences, 48% of them seen just once. Sequenced material: blood. All receptors come from a man aged 25-45 years in good health.

CDR3 DNA: TGTGCCAGCATTCAGCCGATGGTGGACACTGAAGCTTTCTTT. Its protein is CASIQPMVDTEAFF. The V gene is TRBV12-3 or TRBV12-4, the J gene TRBJ1-1; D gene uncertain. The CDR3 consists of 14 residues. Between the trimmed V and J ends, which lost 7 bases and 3 bases, there was a span of 15 bases.

This clonotype was seen only a few times. The chain uses TRBV9 and TRBJ2-7, with no clear D. CDR3 length equals 14 residues. Between the trimmed V and J ends, which lost 3 bases and 5 bases, there was a span of 15 bases. The V gene's germline CDR1 is SGDLS and CDR2 YYNGEE. CDR3 in amino acids: CASSAGFSGDEQYF. The CDR3 DNA reads as TGTGCCAGCAGCGCTGGTTTCTCTGGGGACGAGCAGTACTTC.

The chain joins TRBV4-2 to TRBJ2-3; D is undetermined. V lost 0 bases to trimming and J lost 3 bases, with 13 bases between them. The CDR3 consists of 16 residues. Per germline, CDR1 LGHNA and CDR2 YNFKEQ. The CDR3 region is CASSQDLARQTDTQYF. In DNA, the CDR3 is TGTGCCAGCAGCCAAGATCTCGCTAGGCAGACAGATACGCAGTATTTT.

The chain couples TRBV7-8 to TRBJ2-3; D unresolved. The CDR3 extends over 16 amino acids. The V end was cut by 3 bases, the J end by 6 bases, with 19 bases between. CDR1 is SGHVS and CDR2 is FQNEAQ in the germline V gene. CDR3: CASSFGISRAIDTQYF. The CDR3, as DNA: TGTGCCAGCAGCTTTGGGATTTCGCGAGCCATCGATACGCAGTATTTT. Drawing the rest from reference TRBV7-8 and TRBJ2-3, the complete variable domain is GAGVSQSPRYKVAKRGQDVALRCDPISGHVSLFWYQQALGQGPEFLTYFQNEAQLDKSGLPSDRFFAERPEGSVSTLKIQRTQQEDSAVYLCASSFGISRAIDTQYFGPGTRLTVL.

The sample holds a few counts of this clonotype. The rearrangement uses TRBV4-3 and TRBJ1-5, with D unresolved. The CDR3 has 16 amino acids. Trimming removed 0 bases from V and 4 bases from J, with 13 bases in between. CDR1 is LGHNA, CDR2 YSLEER, per germline. The CDR3: CASSQDRAGINQPQHF. DNA for the CDR3: TGCGCCAGCAGCCAAGATCGGGCAGGAATAAATCAGCCCCAGCATTTT.

The chain has TRBV4-2 and TRBJ2-3; the match to TRBD2 covers 8 bases. Trimming at V came to 1 base and at J to 4 bases, leaving 10 bases not matched to a gene. The CDR3 has 17 amino acids. Germline V gene lookup returns CDR1 LGHNA and CDR2 YNFKEQ. CDR3 DNA: TGTGCCAGCAGCCAAGTGGTGGCGGGGGGTTATGCAGATACGCAGTATTTT. This gives the protein CASSQVVAGGYADTQYF.

As concerns this clonotype: One end of the junction does not line up with germline, which may come from a read error. The J gene is TRBJ2-7, the V gene TRBV7-2; D is uncertain. In germline, CDR1 is SGHTA, CDR2 FQGNSA. This CDR3 has 13 residues. The CDR3 loop reads CAGSPDGVYEQYF. The DNA for the CDR3 is TGTGCCGGCAGCCCGGACGGAGTCTACGAGCAGTACTTC.

The CDR3, as DNA: TGTGCCAGTAGTATTAAGGGACAGCCCTACAATGAGCAGTTCTTC. Translated: CASSIKGQPYNEQFF. The chain is built from TRBV19 and TRBJ2-1, with 7 nucleotides matching TRBD1. V shed 3 bases, J shed 2 bases, and the junction held 4 bases outside the gene matches. The CDR3 runs 15 residues. Per the germline V gene, CDR1 is LNHDA and CDR2 is SQIVND (reference sequence). The full variable domain, with the rest looked up from reference TRBV19 and TRBJ2-1, is DGGITQSPKYLFRKEGQNVTLSCEQNLNHDAMYWYRQDPGQGLRLIYYSQIVNDFQKGDIAEGYSVSREKKESFPLTVTSAQKNPTAFYLCASSIKGQPYNEQFFGPGTRLTVL.

J is TRBJ2-7 and V is TRBV7-2, with D unclear. V was shortened by 5 bases and J by 7 bases, with 15 bases between the two germline ends. Germline loops: CDR1 SGHTA, CDR2 FQGNSA. CDR3 length: 13 amino acids. DNA for the CDR3: TGTGCCAGCAGCATATTTTACCCCGGAGAGCAGTACTTC. Translation: CASSIFYPGEQYF.

This clonotype came up a few times. V and J are TRBV10-3 and TRBJ1-6, with D unresolved. With 0 bases removed from V and 10 bases from J, the gap between germline ends came to 19 bases. CDR1 ENHRY and CDR2 SYGVKD come from the germline V gene. The length of the CDR3 is 17 residues. The DNA for the CDR3 is TGTGCCATCAGTGAGTCTTCGGGAGGCGGGTTGGGGTCACCCCTCCACTTT. It encodes CAISESSGGGLGSPLHF.

CDR3 nucleotides: TGTGCCAGCAGCTTAGCCCCCTTGGGAACAGATACGCAGTATTTT. It encodes CASSLAPLGTDTQYF. The rearrangement joins TRBV7-2 to TRBJ2-3; the D is unclear. V shed 0 bases and J shed 3 bases, with 10 bases lying between them. The germline V gene encodes CDR1 SGHTA and CDR2 FQGNSA. The CDR3 contains 15 residues.

The chain joins TRBV5-6 to TRBJ2-3; unclear D gene. The CDR3 runs to 14 residues. The ends were cut back, 2 bases at V and 2 bases at J, with 9 bases in the middle. Germline V gene data show CDR1 as SGHDT and CDR2 as YYEEEE. DNA for the CDR3: TGTGCCAGCAGCTTCGGACGTAACACAGATACGCAGTATTTT. It codes for CASSFGRNTDTQYF. The full variable domain, completed using reference TRBV5-6 and TRBJ2-3, is DAGVTQSPTHLIKTRGQQVTLRCSPKSGHDTVSWYQQALGQGPQFIFQYYEEEERQRGNFPDRFSGHQFPNYSSELNVNALLLGDSALYLCASSFGRNTDTQYFGPGTRLTVL.

V gene TRBV7-2 combines with J gene TRBJ2-1; 11 positions agree with TRBD1. Unmatched junction bases numbered 9, after V lost 2 bases and J lost 9 bases. Germline values: CDR1 SGHTA, CDR2 FQGNSA. The CDR3 consists of 16 residues. Here the CDR3 reads CASSLSGGQGVSEQFF. The CDR3 DNA is TGTGCCAGCAGCTTAAGCGGGGGACAGGGGGTATCTGAGCAGTTCTTC.

This chain links TRBV5-4 with TRBJ2-2, with 12 bases fitting TRBD1. Germline CDR1 reads SGHNT; CDR2 reads YYREEE (reference sequence). This CDR3 contains 15 residues. V shed 4 bases, J shed 8 bases, and the junction held 6 bases outside the gene matches. Here the CDR3 reads CASSPRDRGPGELFF. DNA for the CDR3: TGTGCCAGCAGCCCCCGGGACAGGGGGCCTGGGGAGCTGTTTTTT.

V gene TRBV27 combines with J gene TRBJ1-6; D remains ambiguous. This CDR3 is 18 amino acids long. With 7 bases removed from V and 7 bases from J, the gap between germline ends came to 26 bases. Germline V lookup: CDR1 MNHEY, CDR2 SMNVEV (reference sequence). CDR3 nucleotide sequence: TGTGCCAGCAAGGCCTCGGCCTTCCCCGCTAACCTAAATTCACCCCTCCACTTT. It encodes CASKASAFPANLNSPLHF.

The sample holds many counts of this clonotype. Given a much more abundant clone one base away, this may be a read error. This chain uses TRBV20-1 with TRBJ1-1; D gene unclear. V was clipped by 0 bases and J by 6 bases, with 17 bases between them. The germline V gene has CDR1 DFQATT and CDR2 SNEGSKA (reference sequence). CDR3 length: 15 amino acids. CDR3: CSAREATGFVAEAFF. CDR3 in DNA: TGCAGTGCTAGAGAGGCGACTGGTTTCGTCGCTGAAGCTTTCTTT.